The present entry profiles one T cell receptor beta chain with its context. The target antigen is unknown. The source of the sample is a study of cytomegalovirus exposure and HLA in healthy donors. The method was immunoSEQ multiplex PCR; TCRdb's version includes in-frame clones alone and lacks a portion of them. The data hold 110,000 or so clones, with around 88% observed a single time. The CDR3 is made up of 15 amino acids. Germline values: CDR1 SGHVS, CDR2 FQNEAQ. Trimming shortened V by 4 bases and J by 2 bases, and 15 bases separated the two germline ends. Study observations and caveats: Roughly 170 TCR beta chains were listed as cytomegalovirus-associated. The classifier, whose performance was assessed in both the original and validation cohorts, reportedly diagnosed cytomegalovirus status with high specificity and sensitivity.

This chain joins TRBV7-8 and TRBJ2-7; D is possibly TRBD1 (6 bases). Sequenced sample: PBMCs. This receptor was taken from a man younger than 35 in good health and CMV-seronegative. The CDR3 reads CASSSRTALTYEQYF. The CDR3 DNA sequence: TGTGCCAGCAGCTCTCGGACAGCTCTTACCTACGAGCAGTACTTC.